The entry below describes one T cell receptor beta chain. The antigen remains undetermined. Assay used: immunoSEQ multiplex PCR; TCRdb lists only in-frame clones, some missing. The repertoire holds about 35,000 clones, with roughly 80% as singletons. The source of the sample is a study of OX40 agonist ivuxolimab in advanced cancers. About the research overall: Averaging roughly 60 years in age, with a range of 23 to 79, the cohort was around 87% male. Anti-PD-1, anti-PD-L1 or anti-CTLA-4 therapy given earlier was allowed, and around 40% had some. General study findings and limits: Blood T cells, both CD4+ and CD8+, expanded clonally by week 6 at 0.1 to 3.0 mg/kg.

The receptor comes from an adult with an advanced solid tumor such as melanoma, head and neck, liver or kidney cancer. The specimen was CD4+ or CD8+ T cells sorted from blood, collected in a trial of the OX40 agonist ivuxolimab.

CDR3 in amino acids: CASSELPEGETFF. In DNA, the CDR3 is TGTGCCAGCAGTGAGTTACCGGAGGGAGAAACTTTCTTT. V gene TRBV6-1 combines with J gene TRBJ1-1; D is ambiguous. Trimming pared 3 bases from V and 12 bases from J, leaving 17 bases between. Per the germline V gene, CDR1 is MNHNS and CDR2 is SASEGT. CDR3 length: 13 amino acids.